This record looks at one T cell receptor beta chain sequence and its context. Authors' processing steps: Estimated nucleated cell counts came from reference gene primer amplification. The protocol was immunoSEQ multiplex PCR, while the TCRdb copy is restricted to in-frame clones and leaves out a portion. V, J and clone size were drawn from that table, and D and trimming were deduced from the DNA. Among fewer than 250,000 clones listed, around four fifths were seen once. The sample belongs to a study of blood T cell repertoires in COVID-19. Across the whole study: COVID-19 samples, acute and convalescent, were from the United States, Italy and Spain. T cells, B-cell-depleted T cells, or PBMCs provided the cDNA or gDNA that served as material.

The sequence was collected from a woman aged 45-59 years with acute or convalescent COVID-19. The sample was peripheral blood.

The CDR3 here is CASSHPSVPGLAPDTQYF. The CDR3 DNA reads TGTGCCAGCAGTCACCCAAGCGTACCGGGACTAGCCCCAGATACGCAGTATTTT. The chain employs TRBV7-9 and TRBJ2-3; 9 nucleotides line up with TRBD2. Germline-derived CDR1 and CDR2 are SEHNR and FQNEAQ (reference sequence). There are 18 residues in the CDR3. The junction had 17 bases not matched to a gene; V was cut back by 6 bases and J by 4 bases.